This T cell receptor (beta chain) was observed in a study of blood T cell repertoires in COVID-19. Study-level information: T cells, B-cell-depleted T cells, or PBMCs supplied cDNA or gDNA.

There are 12 residues in the CDR3. CDR1 MDHEN and CDR2 SYDVKM come from the germline V gene. Trimming shortened V by 8 bases and J by 1 base, and 6 bases separated the two germline ends. Authors' methods: Amplification of reference gene primers was used by the study to estimate nucleated cell counts. TCRdb's copy holds only in-frame clones and misses some; the assay was immunoSEQ multiplex PCR. V and J calls and clone size follow that table, whereas D and trimming were derived from the DNA. The sample includes about 190,000 clones, more than 85% of them seen just once. Sequenced material: peripheral blood. This TCR derives from a man aged 25-40 years with acute or convalescent COVID-19. This chain links TRBV28 with TRBJ1-5; D is uncertain. DNA for the CDR3: TGTGCCAGCCGTGAGAGCAATCAGCCCCAGCATTTT. This codes for CASRESNQPQHF.